Many counts were recorded for the clone carrying this T cell receptor beta chain. TCRbeta libraries were built with three rounds of nested PCR, modified from ARM-PCR. In TCRdb, the multiplex PCR reads were re-called with MiXCR into one record per CDR3 protein. The sample has about 110,000 distinct CDR3 sequences, about 75% seen once; the top ten hold 37%. RNA was extracted from bulk tissue without any cell sorting. The data belong to a study of tumor and adjacent non-tumor tissue in lung cancer. Germline values: CDR1 LGHNA, CDR2 YSLEER. Losses at the gene ends were 5 bases for V and 5 bases for J; bases not matched to a gene: 10. The CDR3 runs 15 residues.

The chain carries TRBV4-3 and TRBJ1-1; 8 bases are a match to TRBD1. The sequenced sample consisted of lung tumor tissue. The TCR was taken from a woman aged 60-70 years with non-small cell lung cancer. CDR3 residues: CASSETGGRGTEAFF. The CDR3 DNA is TGCGCCAGCAGCGAAACAGGGGGGCGTGGGACTGAAGCTTTCTTT.